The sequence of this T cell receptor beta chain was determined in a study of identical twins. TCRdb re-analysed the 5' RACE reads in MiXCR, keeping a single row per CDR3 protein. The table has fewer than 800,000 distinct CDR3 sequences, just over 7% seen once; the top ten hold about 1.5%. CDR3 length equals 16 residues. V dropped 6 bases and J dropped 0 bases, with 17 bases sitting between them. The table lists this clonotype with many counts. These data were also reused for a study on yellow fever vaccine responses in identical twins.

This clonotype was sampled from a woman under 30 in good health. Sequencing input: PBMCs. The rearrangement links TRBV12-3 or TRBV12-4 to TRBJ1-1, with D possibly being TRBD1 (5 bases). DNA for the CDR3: TGTGCCAGCAGCCCACGGGGCGGAGGTGTGAACACTGAAGCTTTCTTT. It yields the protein CASSPRGGGVNTEAFF.